The clone carrying this T cell receptor (beta chain) was seen a handful of times. No antigen is known for it. V was cut by 7 bases and J by 0 bases, with 11 bases left in between. This CDR3 spans 14 amino acids. Per germline, CDR1 SNHLY and CDR2 FYNNEI. The data belong to a study of cytomegalovirus exposure and HLA in healthy donors. Overall study findings and caveats: The availability of immune exposure information extended only to CMV serostatus. TCR beta sequences reportedly predicted most subjects' HLA-A and HLA-B alleles accurately. Other equally common chains were less clonally expanded than HLA-associated TCR beta chains, a later analysis showed.

The donors (healthy individuals) were bone marrow donors. A multiplex PCR was run with 60 Vbeta primers and 13 Jbeta primers. Clones were read by immunoSEQ multiplex PCR, and TCRdb kept only the in-frame ones, dropping some. The sample has approximately 100,000 clones; roughly three fifths are singletons. Sequencing used PBMCs. V gene TRBV2 combines with J gene TRBJ2-3, with D unclear. The TCR was taken from a man aged 30-40 years in good health and CMV-seropositive. Here the CDR3 DNA reads TGTGCCAGCACCCCCGAGCGTAGCACAGATACGCAGTATTTT. Translation: CASTPERSTDTQYF.